This T cell receptor (beta chain) was sequenced for a study of blood T cell repertoires in COVID-19. This CDR3 spans 13 amino acids. V gave up 9 bases and J gave up 0 bases, with 9 bases separating them. In germline, CDR1 is MNHEY, CDR2 SVGAGI. How the authors handled the data: Using reference gene primer amplification, nucleated cell counts were estimated. Here immunoSEQ multiplex PCR was the method, and the copy in TCRdb shows in-frame clones only, minus some. The V and J calls and the clone size are those of that table, but D and trimming were determined from the DNA. Among over 65,000 clones listed, less than 90% were seen once.

Sample: peripheral blood. This rearrangement joins TRBV6-5 to TRBJ1-3; D is unresolved. This receptor was identified in a man older than 75 with COVID-19, enrolled during active disease. The CDR3 nucleotides are TGTGCCAGTTTCGGTGGCTCTGGAAACACCATATATTTT. Amino acids: CASFGGSGNTIYF.